Described below is a single T cell receptor beta chain sequence and its context. This specimen belongs to a study of cytomegalovirus exposure and HLA in healthy donors. Study-wide background: Prior work identified more than 90 million unique TCR beta sequences in 150 million to 200 million T cells.

It was with 60 Vbeta and 13 Jbeta primers that the PCR ran. TCRdb's table, derived via immunoSEQ multiplex PCR, lists solely in-frame clones and lacks some. Here the sample spans 110,000 to 150,000 clones, under 90% being singletons. V gave up 7 bases and J gave up 4 bases, with 14 bases separating them. The CDR3 covers 13 residues. Germline V gives CDR1 SGHTS, CDR2 YDEGEE. The sequenced sample was PBMCs. The V call is TRBV5-8, the J call TRBJ2-5; D possibly corresponds to TRBD2 (6 bases). The TCR comes from a man aged 35 to 55 in good health and CMV-seronegative. The CDR3 bases are TGTGCCAGCGTAGCGGTGGCCGGAGAGACCCAGTACTTC. This codes for CASVAVAGETQYF.